This TCR beta chain was identified during a study of blood T cell repertoires in COVID-19. As processed by the authors: How many nucleated cells were present was estimated from reference gene primer amplification. This table comes from immunoSEQ multiplex PCR, and its TCRdb copy is limited to in-frame clones, with some not included. V, J and clone size were drawn from that table, and D and trimming were deduced from the DNA. The sample consists of a few hundred thousand clones, 90% to 95% of them appearing once. This CDR3 is built from 13 residues. The ends were cut back, 3 bases at V and 5 bases at J, with 10 bases in the middle. Participants were aged 18 to 89 years, lived in 25 or so US areas, and enrolled virtually. Comment on this clone: This sample also contains other DNA sequences that code for the same CDR3.

This receptor was taken from a woman in her forties who had been exposed to COVID-19. The sample taken for sequencing was PBMCs or T cells enriched from blood (not recorded which). This chain joins TRBV12-3 or TRBV12-4 and TRBJ1-1; D possibly corresponds to TRBD1 (5 bases). The CDR3 nucleotides are TGTGCCAGCAGTTTTCAGGGTCGGACTGAAGCTTTCTTT. Translating it yields CASSFQGRTEAFF.